This T cell receptor beta chain was found in a study of blood T cell repertoires in COVID-19. Study-wide context: PBMCs, B-cell-depleted T cells, or T cells provided the cDNA or gDNA that made up the material.

The protocol was immunoSEQ multiplex PCR, while the TCRdb copy is restricted to in-frame clones and leaves out a portion. This sample has about 250,000 clones, with approximately 90% found just once. Across roughly 25 US areas, participants ranged in age from roughly 18 to 95 years. Two negative PCRs, clearance, or symptom resolution were required of recovered Cohort 3 donors. CDR3 length: 14 residues. Germline V gives CDR1 GTSNPN, CDR2 SVGIG (reference sequence). V was pared by 4 bases and J by 1 base, with 5 bases of the junction left unmatched. Sequences were obtained from PBMCs or T cells enriched from blood (not recorded which). V and J are TRBV30 and TRBJ1-2; 8 positions agree with TRBD1. The clonotype originates from a man aged 35-49 years who had recovered from COVID-19. The CDR3: CAWTGTGGNYGYTF. The DNA for the CDR3 is TGTGCCTGGACCGGGACAGGTGGTAACTATGGCTACACCTTC.